Listed below are T cell receptor beta chains from one sample, sequenced in a study of blood T cell repertoires in COVID-19. The protocol was immunoSEQ multiplex PCR, while the TCRdb copy is restricted to in-frame clones and leaves out a portion. The sample includes almost 500,000 clones, approximately 91% seen only once; the top ten take approximately 8.3%. Sequencing was done on a sample of PBMCs or T cells enriched from blood (not recorded which). The source is a woman aged 60-75 years who had recovered from COVID-19. CDR3s include the opening cysteine and the closing phenylalanine or tryptophan. The D gene is left open where the match is weak. The size field is filled for only some rows; it gives once, few, many or a size class.

clone_size,v_call,j_call,d_call,cdr3_length,cdr3_nt,cdr3_aa
-,TRBV6-5,TRBJ1-5,-,13,TGTGCCAGCAGTCCCGGGAGTTATCAGCCCCAGCATTTT,CASSPGSYQPQHF
-,TRBV9,TRBJ2-5,TRBD2,14,TGTGCCAGCAGCGACTTAGCGGGGACGGAGACCCAGTACTTC,CASSDLAGTETQYF
-,TRBV12-3/TRBV12-4,TRBJ1-1,-,13,TGTGCCAGCAGCTCAGACAGGAACACTGAAGCTTTCTTT,CASSSDRNTEAFF
-,TRBV19,TRBJ1-2,-,13,TGTGCCAGTAGTCCCCTCGGAGGCGATGGCTACACCTTC,CASSPLGGDGYTF
-,TRBV27,TRBJ1-5,TRBD1,14,TGTGCCAGCAGTTCGATAGGGGGCATACAGCCCCAGCATTTT,CASSSIGGIQPQHF
-,TRBV5-1,TRBJ2-5,TRBD1,15,TGCGCCAGCAGCTTGGAGACAGGGGGCGCCGAGACCCAGTACTTC,CASSLETGGAETQYF
-,TRBV5-4,TRBJ2-3,TRBD2,16,TGTGCCAGCAGCTTCACTAGCGGGGGTAGCACAGATACGCAGTATTTT,CASSFTSGGSTDTQYF
-,TRBV5-4,TRBJ1-1,-,14,TGTGCCAGCAGCCAGGACAGCATGAACACTGAAGCTTTCTTT,CASSQDSMNTEAFF
-,TRBV4-1,TRBJ1-6,-,15,TGCGCCAGCAGCCAAATTACAGGAGACAATTCACCCCTCCACTTT,CASSQITGDNSPLHF
once,TRBV24-1,TRBJ2-3,-,15,TGTGCCACCAGTGATCTGTCAGGGAGGACAGATACGCAGTATTTT,CATSDLSGRTDTQYF
-,TRBV5-1,TRBJ1-5,-,15,TGCGCCAGCAGCTTGGGCGGGAACAGCAATCAGCCCCAGCATTTT,CASSLGGNSNQPQHF
-,TRBV18,TRBJ1-1,-,13,TGTGCCAGCTCACCATCATTGAACACTGAAGCTTTCTTT,CASSPSLNTEAFF
-,TRBV5-5,TRBJ1-1,-,14,TGTGCCAGCAGCTTTGGGCTGGGGAGCACTGAAGCTTTCTTT,CASSFGLGSTEAFF
-,TRBV2,TRBJ1-5,-,15,TGTGCCAGCAGTTACCGGCAGGGAGGGGATCAGCCCCAGCATTTT,CASSYRQGGDQPQHF
few,TRBV18,TRBJ1-6,TRBD1,17,TGTGCCAGCTCACCGCAGAGGTCCGGGACAGATAATTCACCCCTCCACTTT,CASSPQRSGTDNSPLHF
-,TRBV4-1,TRBJ1-2,-,15,TGCGCCAGCAGCCAACTGCCCTCCGGTAACTATGGCTACACCTTC,CASSQLPSGNYGYTF
-,TRBV6-1,TRBJ1-4,TRBD1,18,TGTGCCAGCAGTGAATCCATTGGACAGGGAGTAGTAGGAGAAAAACTGTTTTTT,CASSESIGQGVVGEKLFF
-,TRBV24-1,TRBJ1-2,TRBD1,16,TGTGCCACCAGTGCTCCAGGGGGGCGATCGAACTATGGCTACACCTTC,CATSAPGGRSNYGYTF
-,TRBV18,TRBJ2-1,TRBD1,17,TGTGCCAGCTCACCCACCGCGGCGGGACAGGGTAACAATGAGCAGTTCTTC,CASSPTAAGQGNNEQFF
-,TRBV12-3/TRBV12-4,TRBJ1-1,TRBD1,13,TGTGCCAGCAGTGGACAGGGGGACACTGAAGCTTTCTTT,CASSGQGDTEAFF
once,TRBV6-5,TRBJ1-6,-,15,TGTGCCAGCGAGCCCTGGACAGAAGTTAATTCACCCCTCCACTTT,CASEPWTEVNSPLHF
-,TRBV5-1,TRBJ2-4,-,15,TGCGCCAGCAGCTTGGCGGGGGTGAGCAAAAACATTCAGTACTTC,CASSLAGVSKNIQYF
-,TRBV5-1,TRBJ2-2,-,16,TGCGCCAGCAGCTTGGAGGTAGGCGGGACCACCGGGGAGCTGTTTTTT,CASSLEVGGTTGELFF
-,TRBV5-8,TRBJ2-4,TRBD1,13,TGTGCCAGCAGCCTCGACAGGGGAAACATTCAGTACTTC,CASSLDRGNIQYF
-,TRBV23-1,TRBJ1-1,-,12,TGCGCCAGCAGTCCCCCCCTTGCTAGGGCTTTCTTT,CASSPPLARAFF
-,TRBV11-2,TRBJ2-5,TRBD2,16,TGTGCCAGCAGCTCAGCGACTAGCGGGGGTAAAGAGACCCAGTACTTC,CASSSATSGGKETQYF
-,TRBV29-1,TRBJ2-2,TRBD1,12,TGCAGCGTAGCAGGGGGCACCGGGGAGCTGTTTTTT,CSVAGGTGELFF
-,TRBV3-1/TRBV3-2,TRBJ1-1,-,13,TGTGCCAGCAGCCAAGGGCAGAACACTGAAGCTTTCTTT,CASSQGQNTEAFF
-,TRBV9,TRBJ2-2,-,18,TGTGCCAGCAGAGACAATGGACAGACCCGTGCGAACACCGGGGAGCTGTTTTTT,CASRDNGQTRANTGELFF
-,TRBV28,TRBJ1-6,-,14,TGTGCCAGCAGCCGCAGCTCCTATAATTCACCCCTCCACTTT,CASSRSSYNSPLHF
once,TRBV6-5,TRBJ2-5,-,14,TGTGCCAGCGTTGGAACTACGCGGGTGGAGACCCAGTACTTC,CASVGTTRVETQYF
-,TRBV6-5,TRBJ2-1,TRBD2,15,TGTGCCAGCAGTTACGGGACTAGCTCCTACAATGAGCAGTTCTTC,CASSYGTSSYNEQFF
-,TRBV24-1,TRBJ2-2,-,16,TGTGCCACCAGTGATCAGGACACACTGAACACCGGGGAGCTGTTTTTT,CATSDQDTLNTGELFF
-,TRBV19,TRBJ1-5,-,13,TGTGCCAGTAGTATGGCAGGTTATCAGCCCCAGCATTTT,CASSMAGYQPQHF
-,TRBV12-2,TRBJ2-3,-,21,TGTGCAAGTCGCTTAGGCCAGTGTAGCGGGGGGGCTTTTGACTGGGCAGATACGCAGTATTTT,CASRLGQCSGGAFDWADTQYF
-,TRBV12-3/TRBV12-4,TRBJ1-1,-,13,TGTGCCAGCAGCCTCTATCCGGGCACTGAAGCTTTCTTT,CASSLYPGTEAFF
-,TRBV9,TRBJ1-1,-,14,TGTGCCAGCAGCGTAAACCCGGTAGACACTGAAGCTTTCTTT,CASSVNPVDTEAFF
once,TRBV5-1,TRBJ2-5,TRBD2,18,TGCGCCAGCAGCTTGACAACGACTAGCGGGGGCCGCCAAGAGACCCAGTACTTC,CASSLTTTSGGRQETQYF
-,TRBV14,TRBJ1-1,-,13,TGTGCCAGCAGCCAACCGAACAACGCTGAAGCTTTCTTT,CASSQPNNAEAFF
few,TRBV5-4,TRBJ1-1,TRBD1,13,TGTGCCAGCAGTTGGGACAGGAACACTGAAGCTTTCTTT,CASSWDRNTEAFF
-,TRBV10-3,TRBJ2-6,TRBD1,14,TGTGCCATCACCGGGGACAGGGGAGCCAACGTCCTGACTTTC,CAITGDRGANVLTF
-,TRBV4-1,TRBJ2-7,-,13,TGCGCCAGCAGCCCCACAGGCGTCTACGAGCAGTACTTC,CASSPTGVYEQYF
few,TRBV5-8,TRBJ2-1,TRBD1,18,TGTGCCAGCAGCTTGTGGGGGCAAGGGACAGGGGCCCAAATGGGGCAGTTCTTC,CASSLWGQGTGAQMGQFF
once,TRBV29-1,TRBJ2-5,-,14,TGCAGCGTCCCGGAGGGAGACAGGGTGGAGACCCAGTACTTC,CSVPEGDRVETQYF
-,TRBV24-1,TRBJ2-3,TRBD1,14,TGTGCCACCAGTGATTATACAGGGGCCGATACGCAGTATTTT,CATSDYTGADTQYF
-,TRBV7-9,TRBJ1-1,TRBD1,12,TGTGCCAGCAGCCGACAGGGTTCCGAAGCTTTCTTT,CASSRQGSEAFF